Included here is one TCR beta chain sequence, with context. This specimen belongs to a study of blood T cell repertoires in COVID-19. Background on the study: Acute and convalescent COVID-19 samples came from the United States, Italy and Spain. Sources were T cells, B-cell-depleted T cells, or PBMCs; the material itself was cDNA or gDNA.

In the source study's methods: Reference gene primer amplification gave estimated nucleated cell counts. Generated by immunoSEQ multiplex PCR, the TCRdb table keeps only in-frame clones and is missing some. V and J calls and clone size are those listed in that table; D and trimming were worked out from the DNA. This table holds approximately 100,000 clones, approximately 82% found once. This CDR3 is 14 amino acids long. Per the germline V gene, CDR1 is SQVTM and CDR2 is ANQGSEA. The V gene end was trimmed by 6 bases and the J gene end by 8 bases; junction bases not matched to a gene: 12. The sample comprised peripheral blood. The J gene is TRBJ1-2, the V gene TRBV29-1, with 10 bases lining up with TRBD1. This receptor was taken from an older man with acute or convalescent COVID-19. The chain's CDR3 is CSVDPGQGISGYTF. The CDR3 DNA follows: TGCAGCGTCGACCCGGGACAGGGGATTTCAGGCTACACCTTC.